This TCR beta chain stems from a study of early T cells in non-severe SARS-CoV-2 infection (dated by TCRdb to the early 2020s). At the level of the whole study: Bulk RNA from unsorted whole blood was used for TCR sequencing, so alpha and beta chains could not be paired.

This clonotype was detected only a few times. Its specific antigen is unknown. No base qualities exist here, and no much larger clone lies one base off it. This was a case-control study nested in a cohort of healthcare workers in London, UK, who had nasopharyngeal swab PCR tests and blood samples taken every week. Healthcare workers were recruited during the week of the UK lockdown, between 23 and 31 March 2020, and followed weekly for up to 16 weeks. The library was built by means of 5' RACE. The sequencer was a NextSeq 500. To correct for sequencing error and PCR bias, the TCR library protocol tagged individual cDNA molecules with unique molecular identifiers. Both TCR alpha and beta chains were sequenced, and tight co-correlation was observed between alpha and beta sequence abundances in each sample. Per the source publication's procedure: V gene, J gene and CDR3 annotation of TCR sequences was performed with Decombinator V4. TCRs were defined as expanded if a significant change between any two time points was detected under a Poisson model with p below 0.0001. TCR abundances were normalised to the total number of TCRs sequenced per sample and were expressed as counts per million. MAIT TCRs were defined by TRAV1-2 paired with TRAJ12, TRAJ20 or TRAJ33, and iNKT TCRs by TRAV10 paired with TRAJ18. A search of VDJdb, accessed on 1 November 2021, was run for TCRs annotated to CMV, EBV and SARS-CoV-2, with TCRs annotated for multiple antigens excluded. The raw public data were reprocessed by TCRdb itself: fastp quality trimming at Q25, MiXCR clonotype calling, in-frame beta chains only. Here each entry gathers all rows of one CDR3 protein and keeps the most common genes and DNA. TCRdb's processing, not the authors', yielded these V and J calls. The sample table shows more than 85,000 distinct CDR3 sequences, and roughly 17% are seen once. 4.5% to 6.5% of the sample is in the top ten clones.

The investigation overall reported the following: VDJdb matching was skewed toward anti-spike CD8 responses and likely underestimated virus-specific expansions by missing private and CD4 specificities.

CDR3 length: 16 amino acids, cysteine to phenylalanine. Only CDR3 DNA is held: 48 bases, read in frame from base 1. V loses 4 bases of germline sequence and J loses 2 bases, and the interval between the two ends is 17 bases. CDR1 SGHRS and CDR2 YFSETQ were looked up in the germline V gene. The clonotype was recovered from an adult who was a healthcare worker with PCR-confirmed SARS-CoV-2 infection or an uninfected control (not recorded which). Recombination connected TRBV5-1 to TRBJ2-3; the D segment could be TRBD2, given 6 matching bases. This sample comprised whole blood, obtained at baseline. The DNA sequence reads TGCGCCAGCAGCCCTGCAGTGGGGGGATTCACAGATACGCAGTATTTT. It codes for CASSPAVGGFTDTQYF.